The sequence of this TCR beta chain was determined in a study of beta chain features in type 1 diabetes. Findings and caveats of the study: Because the template was cDNA, high-expressing cells might be over-represented.

Averaging roughly 120 mL, one heparinised blood draw was given by each donor. Purities over 95% were achieved in all sorted populations. Investigators reverse transcribed all isolated RNA, so they sequenced expressed TCRB transcripts. Samples of naive, central memory and regulatory T cells yielded a mean of around 3.5 million reads. Method: immunoSEQ multiplex PCR; TCRdb's copy keeps in-frame clones and lacks some. The sample has 330,000 or so clones; less than 15% are singletons. This clone has just a few counts. Its antigen is unidentified. The TCR sequence derives from a man under 40 in good health. The sequenced sample was central memory CD4+ T cells from blood.

Written as DNA, the CDR3 is TGTGCCTGGAGCGGCAGGGTTGATCAGCCCCAGCATTTT. This encodes CAWSGRVDQPQHF. This rearrangement joins TRBV30 to TRBJ1-5, with D possibly TRBD1 on 5 matching bases. Germline CDR1 GTSNPN, CDR2 SVGIG (reference sequence). The germline V and J ends were trimmed by 3 bases and 5 bases, with 11 bases remaining between them. The CDR3 extends over 13 amino acids. The variable domain in full, completed from reference TRBV30 and TRBJ1-5, reads SQTIHQWPATLVQPVGSPLSLECTVEGTSNPNLYWYRQAAGRGLQLLFYSVGIGQISSEVPQNLSASRPQDRQFILSSKKLLLSDSGFYLCAWSGRVDQPQHFGDGTRLSIL.